This is a list of T cell receptor beta chains from one sample in a study of T cells in Graves' hyperthyroidism and ophthalmopathy. Each CDR3 protein is one row after TCRdb ran MiXCR on the multiplex PCR reads. The sample lists a few hundred thousand distinct CDR3 sequences, around 25% occurring once. The sample was blood. These receptors were obtained from a man aged 50 to 59 with Graves' hyperthyroidism. CDR3s include the opening cysteine and the closing phenylalanine or tryptophan. Size values are once, few and many counts, or a class for expanded clones, and some rows have none.

v_call	j_call	clone_size	cdr3_aa
TRBV20-1	TRBJ2-3	.	CSALSVTSASTDTQYF
TRBV6-1	TRBJ2-2	few	CASSDTEPGELFF
TRBV5-5	TRBJ2-2	.	CASSTQVGIGTGELFF
TRBV18	TRBJ2-2	.	CASSQRENTGELFF
TRBV30	TRBJ1-4	.	CAWSVMTGSGEKLFF
TRBV7-6	TRBJ2-5	few	CASNPGPRKTQYF
TRBV6-1	TRBJ2-5	.	CASRGESGTQYF
TRBV19	TRBJ1-5	few	CASSIPSGGVKGFDQPQHF
TRBV27	TRBJ2-3	.	CASSFRGAHSTDTQYF
TRBV6-1	TRBJ2-2	.	CASSEVVRTGRVIPGELFF
TRBV19	TRBJ1-5	few	CASSTLDRANQPQHF
TRBV11-2	TRBJ2-1	.	CASSLRISGSVYNEQFF
TRBV24-1	TRBJ1-5	.	CATSRGLNQPQHF
TRBV7-9	TRBJ2-2	few	CASSLAPGELFF
TRBV15	TRBJ1-5	few	CATSREGRSNQPQHF
TRBV28	TRBJ2-6	few	CASSSAHRRASGANVLTF
TRBV20-1	TRBJ2-3	many	CSARSPGRADTQYF
TRBV19	TRBJ2-1	many	CASKVSGTSGDNEQFF
TRBV18	TRBJ1-3	many	CASSQSSGNTIYF
TRBV9	TRBJ2-7	.	CASSVDSGATYEQYF
TRBV5-1	TRBJ2-5	.	CASSQGIGETQYF
TRBV28	TRBJ2-3	many	CASSSGLSITSTDTQYF
TRBV12-3/TRBV12-4	TRBJ2-7	many	CASSDRGLSYEQYF
TRBV30	TRBJ1-1	many	CAWSRWGGADTEAFF
TRBV29-1	TRBJ2-1	few	CSVRLREVYNEQFF
TRBV6-5	TRBJ1-1	.	CASSYSIWGNVNTEAFF
TRBV3-1	TRBJ1-4	.	CASSPQGARNEKLFF
TRBV10-3	TRBJ1-1	few	CAISWGEMNTEAFF
TRBV27	TRBJ1-6	.	CASSFDTDNYPLHF
TRBV12-3/TRBV12-4	TRBJ2-5	many	CASTRLGETQYF
TRBV7-3	TRBJ1-5	many	CASSKGPNQPQHF
TRBV7-2	TRBJ2-7	.	CASSLAEGTAEQYF
TRBV2	TRBJ2-4	many	CASSEEGSGGNIQYF
TRBV29-1	TRBJ2-7	.	CSALVTAYEQYF
TRBV20-1	TRBJ2-5	many	CSAVAGEETQYF
TRBV6-1	TRBJ1-2	few	CASSAISGTGGTGYTF
TRBV10-3	TRBJ2-1	few	CAISETAGGAHEQFF
TRBV27	TRBJ2-3	many	CASTDRFTDTQYF
TRBV5-1	TRBJ2-3	few	CASSESRAGYTDTQYF
TRBV5-1	TRBJ2-1	.	CASSLDHPSSYNEQFF
TRBV9	TRBJ2-2	.	CASKLHGNTGELFF
TRBV2	TRBJ1-4	few	CASSVVRPALGEKLFF
TRBV28	TRBJ2-3	.	CASTLLAEHTDTQYF
TRBV18	TRBJ2-3	many	CASSPWTSGTQYF
TRBV12-3/TRBV12-4	TRBJ2-6	.	CASSLRDRVRSGANVLTF
TRBV2	TRBJ2-1	many	CASNLRAGTGSWGEQFF
TRBV28	TRBJ1-5	few	CASGEQVSNQPQHF